Shown below are 27 T cell receptor beta chains from a single sample sequenced in a study of response to subunit inactivated influenza vaccine. One entry per CDR3 protein results from TCRdb running MiXCR on the RT-PCR reads. The data contain roughly 570,000 distinct CDR3 sequences, around 13% of them singletons. Material: PBMCs from blood, obtained about 6 weeks after vaccination. These receptors were collected from a middle-aged man who received an inactivated influenza vaccine.

This clonotype was observed many times. V usage is TRBV12-3 or TRBV12-4 and J usage is TRBJ1-5, with D perhaps matching TRBD1 (6 bases). The CDR3 consists of 15 residues. The V gene lost 6 bases and the J gene lost 1 base, with 13 bases spanning the gap. This CDR3 is CASRPGARSNQPQHF. In DNA, the CDR3 is TGTGCCAGCAGACCAGGGGCTAGGAGCAATCAGCCCCAGCATTTT.

The chain is built from TRBV5-1 and TRBJ1-6; D is possibly TRBD1 (5 bases). The CDR3 is made up of 13 amino acids. The V end lost 4 bases, the J end lost 5 bases, and 7 bases lay between the germline ends. Germline V gene lookup returns CDR1 SGHRS and CDR2 YFSETQ. For the CDR3, the DNA is TGCGCCAGCAGCGTGACAGATAATTCACCCCTCCACTTT. Protein product: CASSVTDNSPLHF.

This clonotype was seen only a few times. V usage is TRBV20-1 and J usage is TRBJ1-6; D gene ambiguous. The CDR3 totals 15 residues. Trimming removed 0 bases at V and 10 bases at J, with 16 bases between. Germline CDR1 and CDR2: DFQATT and SNEGSKA (reference sequence). CDR3 DNA sequence: TGCAGTGCTAGAGATTCTCAAGGGATAGGGTCACCCCTCCACTTT. This encodes CSARDSQGIGSPLHF.

This clonotype was seen only a few times. The rearrangement links TRBV12-3 or TRBV12-4 to TRBJ2-1; D is unresolved. The CDR3 runs 13 residues. V was trimmed by 6 bases and J by 8 bases, leaving 14 bases between them. In DNA form, the CDR3 reads TGTGCCAGCAGCCTTTTCGGGCGCGATGAGCAGTTCTTC. Its protein product is CASSLFGRDEQFF.

This clonotype was seen a few times. CDR3 bases: TGTGCCAGCAGAGCGGGACTAGCGGACTTCGGGGGGAAGTTCTTC. As protein: CASRAGLADFGGKFF. This chain connects TRBV2 to TRBJ2-1; TRBD2 matches at 11 bases. With 6 bases clipped from V and 14 bases from J, the junction kept 15 bases outside the gene matches. Per germline, CDR1 SNHLY and CDR2 FYNNEI. The CDR3 loop spans 15 amino acids.

This clonotype was seen repeatedly, ten times or more. The J gene is TRBJ1-1, the V gene TRBV7-2; D not resolved. Trimming left V 1 base short and J 5 bases short, with 8 bases between. CDR1 is SGHTA, CDR2 FQGNSA, per germline. This CDR3 has 13 residues. The CDR3 region has the DNA TGTGCCAGCAGCTTAGGTTATGGAACTGAAGCTTTCTTT. It yields the protein CASSLGYGTEAFF. Drawing the rest from reference TRBV7-2 and TRBJ1-1, the complete variable domain is GAGVSQSPSNKVTEKGKDVELRCDPISGHTALYWYRQSLGQGLEFLIYFQGNSAPDKSGLPSDRFSAERTGGSVSTLTIQRTQQEDSAVYLCASSLGYGTEAFFGQGTRLTVV.

CDR3 DNA sequence: TGCGCCAGCAGCCATTGGGGCAGCACAGATACGCAGTATTTT. Translation gives CASSHWGSTDTQYF. The chain employs TRBV4-1 and TRBJ2-3, with TRBD1 as a possible D gene (5 bases). The CDR3 runs to 14 residues. Trimming took off 3 bases at V and 0 bases at J, with 7 bases between the two ends. Germline CDR1 reads MGHRA; CDR2 reads YSYEKL.

There are many counts of this clonotype. The genes are TRBV25-1 and TRBJ1-4; TRBD1 might be the D (6 bases). Germline CDR1 is MGHDK and CDR2 is SYGVNS. Trimming removed 10 bases from V and 8 bases from J, with 14 bases in between. The CDR3 spans 12 residues. The CDR3 reads CATTGTGEKLFF. The CDR3 DNA is TGTGCCACCACAGGGACGGGCGAAAAACTGTTTTTT.

This chain connects TRBV28 to TRBJ2-5; TRBD1 is a possible D gene (5 bases). The germline V and J ends were trimmed by 9 bases and 2 bases, with 16 bases remaining between them. This CDR3 comprises 14 residues. In germline, CDR1 is MDHEN, CDR2 SYDVKM. The CDR3 loop reads CASTPKGLQETQYF. CDR3 bases: TGTGCCAGTACCCCTAAGGGGCTTCAAGAGACCCAGTACTTC.

This clonotype was seen a handful of times. The V call is TRBV5-1, the J call TRBJ2-5; D remains unclear. This CDR3 contains 14 residues. The ends were cut back, 0 bases at V and 3 bases at J, with 9 bases in the middle. Germline V gene sequence: CDR1 SGHRS, CDR2 YFSETQ. In nucleotides, the CDR3 is TGCGCCAGCAGCTTGGGACACGTAAAAGAGACCCAGTACTTC. Protein: CASSLGHVKETQYF.

Many counts were recorded for this clonotype. The genes are TRBV29-1 and TRBJ1-2; weak D call: TRBD1 (6 bases). Germline values: CDR1 SQVTM, CDR2 ANQGSEA. The CDR3 spans 11 residues. Trimming stripped 6 bases from V and 4 bases from J, with 9 bases between. The CDR3 loop reads CSVGQTYGYTF. CDR3 bases: TGCAGCGTCGGACAGACCTATGGCTACACCTTC.

This clonotype has just a few counts. V gene TRBV20-1 combines with J gene TRBJ2-3; D is uncertain. The germline V gene encodes CDR1 DFQATT and CDR2 SNEGSKA (reference sequence). The CDR3 length is 12 residues. Trimming removed 3 bases at V and 4 bases at J, with 8 bases between. In DNA, the CDR3 is TGCAGTGCTAGGGTTCGAGCAGATACGCAGTATTTT. Its protein product is CSARVRADTQYF.

This clonotype was seen a few times. This chain links TRBV7-9 with TRBJ2-7, with 9 bases fitting TRBD2. The CDR3 extends over 14 amino acids. CDR1 SEHNR and CDR2 FQNEAQ come from the germline V gene (reference sequence). V lost 2 bases to trimming and J lost 4 bases; unmatched junction nucleotides: 3. As DNA, the CDR3 is TGTGCCAGCAGCTTAAGGCGGGAGGGTTACGAGCAGTACTTC. It translates to CASSLRREGYEQYF.

This clonotype was counted only a few times. This chain links TRBV11-2 with TRBJ2-1; the D gene is possibly TRBD1 (6 bases). CDR1 is SGHAT, CDR2 FQNNGV, per germline. V dropped 5 bases and J dropped 6 bases, with 17 bases sitting between them. The CDR3 is made up of 15 amino acids. This chain's CDR3 is CASSPVGRGGNEQFF. As DNA, the CDR3 is TGTGCCAGCAGCCCCGTGGGGCGAGGGGGCAATGAGCAGTTCTTC.

V is TRBV28 and J is TRBJ2-1; D not resolved. The CDR3 is 11 amino acids. Germline V gene sequence: CDR1 MDHEN, CDR2 SYDVKM. Trimming left V 3 bases short and J 6 bases short, with 3 bases between. The CDR3 region has the DNA TGTGCCAGCAGTTTTATCAATGAGCAGTTCTTC. Amino acids: CASSFINEQFF. The whole variable domain, filled in from reference TRBV28 and TRBJ2-1, reads DVKVTQSSRYLVKRTGEKVFLECVQDMDHENMFWYRQDPGLGLRLIYFSYDVKMKEKGDIPEGYSVSREKKERFSLILESASTNQTSMYLCASSFINEQFFGPGTRLTVL.

This rearrangement joins TRBV20-1 to TRBJ2-7; TRBD2 matches at 8 bases. The CDR3 runs 14 residues. The germline gives CDR1 DFQATT, CDR2 SNEGSKA (reference sequence). With V trimmed by 2 bases and J by 6 bases, 9 bases remained unmatched. The CDR3 DNA reads as TGCAGTGCTAGAAACGGGAGGGCCATTTCCGAGCAGTACTTC. Protein: CSARNGRAISEQYF.

This clonotype appeared a few times. The rearrangement joins TRBV5-5 to TRBJ2-3; TRBD2 matches 10 bases. Germline lookup yields CDR1 SGHKS and CDR2 YYEKEE (reference sequence). CDR3 length: 16 residues. J gave up 5 bases and V 1 base, and 7 bases lay outside the gene matches. The CDR3 here is CASSLRRAGGIDTQYF. CDR3 nucleotides: TGTGCCAGCAGCTTGCGGCGAGCGGGAGGGATAGATACGCAGTATTTT.

The rearrangement uses TRBV4-3 and TRBJ1-1; D perhaps matches TRBD1 (6 bases). This CDR3 is 16 amino acids long. With 0 bases removed from V and 8 bases from J, the gap between germline ends came to 19 bases. Germline CDR1 reads LGHNA; CDR2 reads YSLEER. CDR3 bases: TGCGCCAGCAGCCAAGACCCCGGCAGGGGCCTAACCGAAGCTTTCTTT. The encoded protein is CASSQDPGRGLTEAFF.

This clonotype was counted ten times or more. J is TRBJ2-5 and V is TRBV9, with D possibly TRBD2 on 5 matching bases. V was trimmed by 2 bases and J by 5 bases, leaving 10 bases between them. Germline V gene sequence: CDR1 SGDLS, CDR2 YYNGEE. The CDR3 is 13 amino acids. As DNA, the CDR3 is TGTGCCAGCAGCGTTTTAGGCGGGGAGACCCAGTACTTC. Translation: CASSVLGGETQYF.

The chain uses TRBV30 and TRBJ2-3, with D perhaps being TRBD1 or TRBD2 (5 bases each). The CDR3 covers 14 residues. Trimming took off 5 bases at V and 2 bases at J, with 14 bases between the two ends. Germline CDR1 is GTSNPN and CDR2 is SVGIG (reference sequence). CDR3 nucleotides: TGTGCCTGGTGTCGGGGCCGGGACACAGATACGCAGTATTTT. This encodes CAWCRGRDTDTQYF. Using reference TRBV30 and TRBJ2-3 for the parts outside the CDR3, the full variable domain is SQTIHQWPATLVQPVGSPLSLECTVEGTSNPNLYWYRQAAGRGLQLLFYSVGIGQISSEVPQNLSASRPQDRQFILSSKKLLLSDSGFYLCAWCRGRDTDTQYFGPGTRLTVL.

The chain is built from TRBV6-5 and TRBJ2-5; D gene uncertain. V was cut by 2 bases and J by 2 bases, with 9 bases left in between. Germline CDR1 MNHEY, CDR2 SVGAGI. CDR3 length: 14 residues. CDR3 residues: CASSYGRLQETQYF. CDR3 coding DNA: TGTGCCAGCAGTTACGGGCGGCTACAAGAGACCCAGTACTTC.

This clonotype was found a few times. V gene TRBV6-5 combines with J gene TRBJ1-1; D gene ambiguous. CDR3 size: 12 residues. The germline CDR1 and CDR2 sequences are MNHEY and SVGAGI. Trimming removed 7 bases at V and 3 bases at J, with 9 bases between. CDR3 amino acids: CASNGRDTEAFF. In DNA form, the CDR3 reads TGTGCCAGCAACGGAAGGGACACTGAAGCTTTCTTT.

In this sample, this clonotype turned up a few times. The rearrangement joins TRBV7-9 to TRBJ2-3, with D possibly matching TRBD1 (5 bases). Trimming shortened V by 0 bases and J by 4 bases, and 11 bases separated the two germline ends. The CDR3 spans 15 residues. Germline loops: CDR1 SEHNR, CDR2 FQNEAQ (reference sequence). Written as DNA, the CDR3 is TGTGCCAGCAGCTTAGCGGCCGGACACGCAGATACGCAGTATTTT. Translation gives CASSLAAGHADTQYF.

The rearrangement joins TRBV15 to TRBJ2-2; D is unresolved. Trimming took off 2 bases at V and 2 bases at J, with 9 bases between the two ends. Per the germline V gene, CDR1 is LNHNV and CDR2 is YYDKDF (reference sequence). CDR3 length equals 15 residues. The CDR3 spells CATSRRRLNTGELFF. CDR3 in DNA: TGTGCCACCAGCAGACGGAGACTCAACACCGGGGAGCTGTTTTTT.

There are many counts of this clonotype. The chain carries TRBV20-1 and TRBJ1-5; the D gene is possibly TRBD1 (6 bases). CDR1 is DFQATT, CDR2 SNEGSKA, per germline (reference sequence). This CDR3 contains 14 residues. Trimming took 6 bases from V and 0 from J, leaving 12 bases between them. The CDR3 region is CSAIQGNSNQPQHF. Written as DNA, the CDR3 is TGCAGTGCCATCCAGGGGAATAGCAATCAGCCCCAGCATTTT.

This chain connects TRBV29-1 to TRBJ2-7; 10 bases agree with TRBD2. V dropped 6 bases and J dropped 2; count of bases not matched to a gene: 4. The germline CDR1 and CDR2 sequences are SQVTM and ANQGSEA. CDR3 length: 13 amino acids. CDR3 sequence (DNA): TGCAGCGTACTAGCGGGGCAAACCTACGAGCAGTACTTC. Its protein is CSVLAGQTYEQYF.

This clonotype occurred a few times. Compared with germline, one end of the junction differs, possibly owing to a read error. The chain is built from TRBV20-1 and TRBJ1-2; D call uncertain. The germline V gene has CDR1 DFQATT and CDR2 SNEGSKA (reference sequence). CDR3 size: 14 residues. The CDR3 DNA is TGCAGTACTAGAACGAGTCGGAAGGCCTATGGCTACACCTTC. Amino acid sequence: CSTRTSRKAYGYTF.